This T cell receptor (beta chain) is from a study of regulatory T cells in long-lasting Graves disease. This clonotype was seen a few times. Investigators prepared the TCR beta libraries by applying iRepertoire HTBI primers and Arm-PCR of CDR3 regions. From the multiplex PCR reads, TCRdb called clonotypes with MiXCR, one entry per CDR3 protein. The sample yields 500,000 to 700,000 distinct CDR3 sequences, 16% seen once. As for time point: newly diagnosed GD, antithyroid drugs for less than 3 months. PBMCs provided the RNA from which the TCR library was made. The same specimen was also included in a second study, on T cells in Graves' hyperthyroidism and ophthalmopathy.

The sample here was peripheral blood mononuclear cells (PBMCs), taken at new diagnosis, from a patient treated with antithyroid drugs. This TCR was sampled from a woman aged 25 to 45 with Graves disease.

CDR3 amino acids: CATSRDGGWGEAFF. The CDR3, as DNA: TGTGCCACCAGCAGAGATGGGGGGTGGGGCGAAGCTTTCTTT. This rearrangement joins TRBV15 to TRBJ1-1, with D tentatively TRBD1 (5 bases). Germline V gene sequence: CDR1 LNHNV, CDR2 YYDKDF (reference sequence). The CDR3 loop spans 14 amino acids. V lost 0 bases, J lost 8 bases, and 13 bases lay in between.